This T cell receptor (beta chain) was sequenced in a study of T cells in localized non-small cell lung cancer. CDR1 and CDR2 (germline): SGHNT, YYREEE (reference sequence). Trimming took off 3 bases at V and 11 bases at J, with 12 bases between the two ends. CDR3 length: 12 amino acids. Assay: immunoSEQ multiplex PCR; the TCRdb copy retains only in-frame clones and omits some. This table holds roughly 35,000 clones, roughly 90% found once. The V gene is TRBV5-4, the J gene TRBJ1-5; D is ambiguous. Material: peripheral blood, obtained before any cancer treatment. This clonotype was sampled from a female donor older than 55 with stage I lung adenocarcinoma. The CDR3 coding sequence is TGTGCCAGCAGCTCGCCCCCCCGAGCCCAGCATTTT. Translated: CASSSPPRAQHF.